Presented here are 27 T cell receptor beta chains from one specimen sequenced in a study of cytomegalovirus exposure and HLA in healthy donors (TCRdb year 2017). Receptor libraries were prepared by the immunoSEQ multiplex PCR assay. For the multiplex PCR, a mixture combining 60 forward primers for TCR Vbeta segments and 13 reverse primers for TCR Jbeta segments was used. TCRdb took over this immuneACCESS table, retaining in-frame rearrangements with V and J assigned. Such tables are incomplete; in checked studies, under half of the missing clones stem from an unresolved V gene, and the remainder is unexplained. The sample profile shows about 130,000 clones; approximately 85% of them were found once. The ten biggest clones cover about 7% of the sample. Sequenced sample: PBMCs. These TCRs come from a woman aged 25-40 years in good health and CMV-seropositive.

V is TRBV7-9 and J is TRBJ1-4; 7 bases fit TRBD1. Per the germline V gene, CDR1 is SEHNR and CDR2 is FQNEAQ (reference sequence). V shed 5 bases and J 8 bases; nucleotides not matched to a gene: 11. The CDR3 is 15 amino acids. Here the CDR3 reads CASSVQGYGREKLFF. The CDR3 coding sequence is TGTGCCAGCAGCGTACAGGGGTATGGTCGGGAAAAACTGTTTTTT.

The J gene is TRBJ2-3, the V gene TRBV2, with TRBD2 matching over 9 bases. After removal of 5 bases from V and 4 bases from J, the junction contained 7 bases not matched to a gene. The germline V gene encodes CDR1 SNHLY and CDR2 FYNNEI. The CDR3 is 15 amino acids. Written as DNA, the CDR3 is TGTGCCAGCAGTTTAGCGGGAGCGTTTCCAGATACGCAGTATTTT. It yields the protein CASSLAGAFPDTQYF.

The chain joins TRBV30 to TRBJ2-7; a possible D gene is TRBD1 (6 bases). In germline, CDR1 is GTSNPN, CDR2 SVGIG (reference sequence). The CDR3 spans 15 residues. Trimming pared 1 base from V and 0 bases from J, leaving 13 bases between. The CDR3 DNA sequence: TGTGCCTGGAGTGCAGCCCCGGACAGCTCCTACGAGCAGTACTTC. It is translated as CAWSAAPDSSYEQYF.

This rearrangement joins TRBV5-4 to TRBJ2-5; 8 positions agree with TRBD1. The CDR3 is made up of 12 amino acids. CDR1 is SGHNT, CDR2 YYREEE, per germline (reference sequence). J gave up 7 bases and V 2 bases, and 1 base lay outside the gene matches. This chain's CDR3 is CASSFGTGTQYF. In nucleotides, the CDR3 is TGTGCCAGCAGCTTCGGGACAGGGACCCAGTACTTC.

V and J are TRBV6-6 and TRBJ1-1; D is undetermined. There are 16 residues in the CDR3. Per germline, CDR1 MNHNY and CDR2 SVGAGI (reference sequence). V was clipped by 5 bases and J by 4 bases, with 20 bases between them. Written as DNA, the CDR3 is TGTGCCAGCAGTACCCCCCGAGGCGCCAGCGGCACTGAAGCTTTCTTT. This sequence encodes CASSTPRGASGTEAFF.

The chain employs TRBV18 and TRBJ2-7, with 7 bases aligning to TRBD1. Per germline, CDR1 KGHSH and CDR2 LQKENI. V shed 3 bases and J 6 bases; nucleotides not matched to a gene: 8. The CDR3 spans 14 residues. CDR3 loop: CASSPGQPRAEQYF. The CDR3 DNA follows: TGTGCCAGCTCACCGGGACAGCCACGGGCCGAGCAGTACTTC.

The V call is TRBV5-4, the J call TRBJ2-1; 7 bases line up with TRBD2. The CDR3 loop spans 17 amino acids. With V trimmed by 4 bases and J by 7 bases, 17 bases remained unmatched. The germline CDR1 and CDR2 sequences are SGHNT and YYREEE (reference sequence). The CDR3 spells CASSPAGGGLPGNEQFF. Written as DNA, the CDR3 is TGTGCCAGCAGCCCCGCCGGGGGAGGGCTCCCCGGGAATGAGCAGTTCTTC.

This chain joins TRBV18 and TRBJ2-7, with 7 bases that match TRBD1. The junction had 12 bases not matched to a gene; V was cut back by 3 bases and J by 7 bases. Germline CDR1 is KGHSH and CDR2 is LQKENI. The CDR3 covers 15 residues. CDR3 nucleotides: TGTGCCAGCTCACCTTCCTGGGACAGACTTGGGGAGCAGTACTTC. Translated, it gives CASSPSWDRLGEQYF.

J is TRBJ1-4 and V is TRBV9; maybe TRBD1 (5 bases). CDR3 size: 16 residues. Trimming removed 4 bases at V and 8 bases at J, with 21 bases between. Germline lookup yields CDR1 SGDLS and CDR2 YYNGEE. The CDR3 DNA follows: TGTGCCAGCAGCCCCGGGCAGGGAAAAACTCGGGAAAAACTGTTTTTT. This translates into CASSPGQGKTREKLFF.

The J gene is TRBJ2-5, the V gene TRBV11-2, with D unresolved. This CDR3 comprises 12 residues. V shed 5 bases and J shed 5 bases, with 9 bases lying between them. CDR1 and CDR2 from the germline V gene are SGHAT and FQNNGV. This CDR3 reads CASSQQMETQYF. In DNA form, the CDR3 reads TGTGCCAGCAGCCAACAGATGGAGACCCAGTACTTC.

This clone appeared a few times. J is TRBJ1-2 and V is TRBV6-6; TRBD1 aligns across 8 bases. Germline loops: CDR1 MNHNY, CDR2 SVGAGI (reference sequence). The CDR3 contains 15 residues. V shed 5 bases, J shed 8 bases, and the junction held 13 bases outside the gene matches. In nucleotides, the CDR3 is TGTGCCAGCAGTCCCTACGGGCAGGGGGCTTACGGCTACACCTTC. It codes for CASSPYGQGAYGYTF.

The chain uses TRBV6-5 and TRBJ1-6, with D perhaps TRBD1 (6 bases). The CDR3 covers 15 residues. In germline, CDR1 is MNHEY, CDR2 SVGAGI. V dropped 3 bases and J dropped 7 bases, with 13 bases sitting between them. The CDR3 is CASSYVTGRNSPLHF. CDR3 in DNA: TGTGCCAGCAGTTATGTGACAGGCCGCAATTCACCCCTCCACTTT.

This chain joins TRBV30 and TRBJ1-5, with D possibly matching TRBD1 (6 bases). The V end was cut by 0 bases, the J end by 12 bases, with 12 bases between. CDR3 length: 12 amino acids. Germline lookup yields CDR1 GTSNPN and CDR2 SVGIG (reference sequence). This chain's CDR3 is CAWSVQGSLQHF. The CDR3 DNA sequence: TGTGCCTGGAGTGTACAGGGTTCGCTCCAGCATTTT.

This chain uses TRBV29-1 with TRBJ2-1; 8 bases are shared with TRBD2. This CDR3 region has 14 residues. Losses at the gene ends were 7 bases for V and 8 bases for J; bases not matched to a gene: 13. Germline V CDR1 and CDR2: SQVTM, ANQGSEA. This CDR3 is CSGRGGGSIDEQFF. The CDR3 DNA follows: TGCAGCGGCCGGGGGGGCGGGAGTATCGATGAGCAGTTCTTC.

The chain couples TRBV7-7 to TRBJ1-1; a weak D match, TRBD1 (5 bases). Trimming took off 3 bases at V and 4 bases at J, with 9 bases between the two ends. The CDR3 length is 13 residues. Germline V gene sequence: CDR1 SSHAT, CDR2 FNYEAQ (reference sequence). DNA of the CDR3: TGTGCCAGCAGCTTGACCGGGGGCACTGAAGCTTTCTTT. It specifies CASSLTGGTEAFF.

The chain recombines TRBV6-4 with TRBJ1-1; tentative D call: TRBD1 (5 bases). V was trimmed by 6 bases and J by 12 bases, leaving 20 bases between them. This CDR3 region has 13 residues. Germline lookup yields CDR1 MRHNA and CDR2 SNTAGT. The CDR3 DNA reads as TGTGCCAGCAGGCCCTCTCCGGGACTCGGCACTTTCTTT. It yields the protein CASRPSPGLGTFF.

V usage is TRBV2 and J usage is TRBJ1-5; D call uncertain. Germline V CDR1 and CDR2: SNHLY, FYNNEI. The CDR3 runs to 13 residues. The V end lost 4 bases, the J end lost 3 bases, and 7 bases lay between the germline ends. The CDR3 DNA sequence: TGTGCCAGCAGTGTGGAGGCCAATCAGCCCCAGCATTTT. Its translation: CASSVEANQPQHF.

The CDR3 region is CAWSSGLSLLDEQFF. The CDR3 DNA reads as TGTGCCTGGAGCTCGGGACTATCCCTGTTGGATGAGCAGTTCTTC. The rearrangement links TRBV30 to TRBJ2-1; TRBD2 agrees at 7 bases. CDR3 length: 15 residues. V shed 3 bases, J shed 8 bases, and the junction held 13 bases outside the gene matches. From germline, CDR1 is GTSNPN and CDR2 SVGIG (reference sequence).

This sequence joins TRBV6-5 and TRBJ1-2; 9 positions match TRBD1. This CDR3 has 14 residues. J lost 6 bases, V lost 4 bases, and 6 bases had no gene match. CDR1 and CDR2 from the germline V gene are MNHEY and SVGAGI. CDR3 protein: CASSLLGTGNGYTF. The CDR3 nucleotides read TGTGCCAGCAGTTTACTCGGGACAGGGAATGGCTACACCTTC.

This clone is a singleton in its sample. The CDR3 spells CASKGGWGPASTEAFF. Here the CDR3 DNA reads TGTGCCAGCAAGGGGGGGTGGGGGCCGGCGAGCACTGAAGCTTTCTTT. V gene TRBV28 combines with J gene TRBJ1-1, with a tentative D call TRBD1 (6 bases). Trimming cost V 7 bases and J 4 bases, with 22 bases left between them. CDR1 and CDR2 (germline): MDHEN, SYDVKM. The CDR3 extends over 16 amino acids.

The chain employs TRBV29-1 and TRBJ1-2, with D possibly TRBD1 on 5 matching bases. Trimming took 4 bases from V and 0 from J, leaving 24 bases between them. Per the germline V gene, CDR1 is SQVTM and CDR2 is ANQGSEA. CDR3 length: 18 amino acids. CDR3: CSVGSPVGVEDSNYGYTF. Written as DNA, the CDR3 is TGCAGCGTTGGCTCCCCGGTAGGGGTAGAAGACTCTAACTATGGCTACACCTTC.

The chain carries TRBV30 and TRBJ1-5; tentatively, D is TRBD1 (5 bases). V gave up 5 bases and J gave up 3 bases, with 11 bases separating them. The CDR3 covers 13 residues. Germline V CDR1 and CDR2: GTSNPN, SVGIG (reference sequence). The CDR3 here is CAWAGAYNQPQHF. DNA of the CDR3: TGTGCCTGGGCTGGGGCCTACAATCAGCCCCAGCATTTT.

Comment on this clone: The same CDR3 can be traced to other DNA sequences in this sample. The chain recombines TRBV7-9 with TRBJ1-5, with a possible D match to TRBD1 (5 bases). V dropped 1 base and J dropped 5 bases, with 9 bases sitting between them. Per germline, CDR1 SEHNR and CDR2 FQNEAQ (reference sequence). This CDR3 is built from 14 residues. In DNA form, the CDR3 reads TGTGCCAGCAGCTTAGGGCAGGGCGATCAGCCCCAGCATTTT. Protein product: CASSLGQGDQPQHF.

V gene TRBV2 combines with J gene TRBJ1-1; 7 bases fit TRBD1. J was trimmed by 7 bases and V by 5 bases; bases with no gene match: 7. This CDR3 contains 13 residues. Germline values: CDR1 SNHLY, CDR2 FYNNEI. CDR3 loop: CASSFSRDSEAFF. The CDR3 nucleotides read TGTGCCAGCAGTTTCTCCAGGGACAGTGAAGCTTTCTTT.

The chain joins TRBV19 to TRBJ2-1; 7 bases match TRBD2. With V trimmed by 3 bases and J by 4 bases, 6 bases remained unmatched. CDR3 length: 15 amino acids. Germline CDR1 reads LNHDA; CDR2 reads SQIVND (reference sequence). The CDR3 bases are TGTGCCAGTAGTATCGTAACTAGCGCTTACAATGAGCAGTTCTTC. Protein: CASSIVTSAYNEQFF.

This chain links TRBV6-1 with TRBJ2-7; 9 bases match TRBD1. The germline CDR1 and CDR2 sequences are MNHNS and SASEGT. V dropped 6 bases and J dropped 5; count of bases not matched to a gene: 11. This CDR3 spans 15 amino acids. CDR3 sequence: CASRPPGQGIHEQYF. As DNA, the CDR3 is TGTGCCAGCAGGCCACCGGGACAGGGCATCCACGAGCAGTACTTC.

The V and J genes are TRBV30 and TRBJ1-2, with D perhaps TRBD1 (6 bases). V lost 3 bases and J lost 8, with 16 bases in between. CDR1 and CDR2 (germline): GTSNPN, SVGIG (reference sequence). The CDR3 extends over 13 amino acids. The CDR3 protein is CAWSRDTARGYTF. CDR3 bases: TGTGCCTGGAGCCGGGACACTGCGCGGGGCTACACCTTC.